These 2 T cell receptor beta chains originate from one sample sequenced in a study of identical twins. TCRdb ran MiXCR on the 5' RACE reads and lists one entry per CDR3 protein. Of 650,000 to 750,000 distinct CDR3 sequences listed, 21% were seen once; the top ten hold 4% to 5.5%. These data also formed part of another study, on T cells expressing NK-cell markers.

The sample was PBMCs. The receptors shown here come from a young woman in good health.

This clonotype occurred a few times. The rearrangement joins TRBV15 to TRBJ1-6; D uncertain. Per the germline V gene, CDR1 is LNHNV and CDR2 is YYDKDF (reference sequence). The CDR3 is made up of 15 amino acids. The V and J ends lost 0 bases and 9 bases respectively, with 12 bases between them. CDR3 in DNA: TGTGCCACCAGCAGAGAAATGTCGAGTGTTTCACCCCTCCACTTT. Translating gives CATSREMSSVSPLHF.

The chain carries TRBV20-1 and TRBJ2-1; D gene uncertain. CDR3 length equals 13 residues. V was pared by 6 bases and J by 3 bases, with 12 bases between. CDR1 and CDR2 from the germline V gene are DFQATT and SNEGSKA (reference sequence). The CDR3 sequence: CSARRPDYNEQFF. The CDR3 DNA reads TGCAGTGCCAGGCGGCCAGACTACAATGAGCAGTTCTTC.